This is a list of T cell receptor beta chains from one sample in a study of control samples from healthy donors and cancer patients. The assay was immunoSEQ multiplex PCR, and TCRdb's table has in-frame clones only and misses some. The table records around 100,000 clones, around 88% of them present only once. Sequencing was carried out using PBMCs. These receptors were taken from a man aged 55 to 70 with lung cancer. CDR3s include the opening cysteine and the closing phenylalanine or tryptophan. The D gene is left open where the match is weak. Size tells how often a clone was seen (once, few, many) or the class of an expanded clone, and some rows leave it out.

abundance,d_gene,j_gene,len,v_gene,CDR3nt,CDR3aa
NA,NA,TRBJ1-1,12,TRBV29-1,TGCAGCGTGGCTGCAGGGACCCCTGAAGCTTTCTTT,CSVAAGTPEAFF
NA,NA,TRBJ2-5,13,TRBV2,TGTGCCAGCAGTGCCGGATACCAAGAGACCCAGTACTTC,CASSAGYQETQYF
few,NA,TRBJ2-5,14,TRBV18,TGTGCCAGCTCACCGGTCGCAAGCAGTGAGACCCAGTACTTC,CASSPVASSETQYF
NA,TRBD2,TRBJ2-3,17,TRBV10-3,TGTGCCATCAGTGAGTCGCCCACTAGCGGTAGCACAGATACGCAGTATTTT,CAISESPTSGSTDTQYF
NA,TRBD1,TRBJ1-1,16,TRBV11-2,TGTGCCAGCAGCAGAACGGGACAGGGGGCAAGGACTGAAGCTTTCTTT,CASSRTGQGARTEAFF
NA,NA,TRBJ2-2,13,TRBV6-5,TGTGCCAGAAAACGGGGTAACACCGGGGAGCTGTTTTTT,CARKRGNTGELFF
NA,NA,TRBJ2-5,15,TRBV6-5,TGTGCCAGCAGGACCGGATTAGACAGGAGGGGGACCCAGTACTTC,CASRTGLDRRGTQYF
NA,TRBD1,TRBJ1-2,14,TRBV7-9,TGTGCCAGCAGCTTAGCGGGACAGGCAGATGGCTACACCTTC,CASSLAGQADGYTF
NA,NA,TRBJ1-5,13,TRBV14,TGTGCCAGCAGCCTGTATAGTGGTCAGCCCCAGCATTTT,CASSLYSGQPQHF
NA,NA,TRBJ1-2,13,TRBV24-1,TGTGCCACCAGTGACCGGGACGTCTATGGCTACACCTTC,CATSDRDVYGYTF
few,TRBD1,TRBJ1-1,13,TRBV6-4,TGTGCCAGCCGGGACAGGGCCAACACTGAAGCTTTCTTT,CASRDRANTEAFF
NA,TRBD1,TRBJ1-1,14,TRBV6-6,TGTGCCAGCAGCCCGGACAGGGCGAACACTGAAGCTTTCTTT,CASSPDRANTEAFF
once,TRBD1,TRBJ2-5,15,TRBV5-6,TGTGCCAGCAGCTTGAGTCCCGGACAGGGGGAGACCCAGTACTTC,CASSLSPGQGETQYF
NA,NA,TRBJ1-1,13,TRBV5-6,TGTGCCAGCAGCCCTGGAGGAGGCACTGAAGCTTTCTTT,CASSPGGGTEAFF
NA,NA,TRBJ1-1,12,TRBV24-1,TGTGCCACCAGTGCGCGAGGGACTGAAGCTTTCTTT,CATSARGTEAFF
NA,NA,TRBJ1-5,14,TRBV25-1,TGTGCCAGCAGTGAATGGGGGGGAAATCAGCCCCAGCATTTT,CASSEWGGNQPQHF
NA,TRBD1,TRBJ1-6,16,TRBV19,TGTGCCAGTAGTGACCCCCCCGGGACAGGGGAAACGCCCCTCCACTTT,CASSDPPGTGETPLHF
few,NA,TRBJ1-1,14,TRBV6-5,TGTGCCAGCAGTCTCTTCTCCGGACTCACTGAAGCTTTCTTT,CASSLFSGLTEAFF
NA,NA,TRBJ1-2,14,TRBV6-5,TGTGCCAGCAGTCGGTCAGGAGTTGAGGGTGGCTACACCTTC,CASSRSGVEGGYTF
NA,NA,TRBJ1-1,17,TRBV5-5,TGTGCCAGCAGCCCGCGCCAAACAGGGTTAACGAACACTGAAGCTTTCTTT,CASSPRQTGLTNTEAFF
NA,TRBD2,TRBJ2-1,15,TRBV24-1,TGTGCCACCAGCATCGGGACTAGCGGGGCGGATGAGCAGTTCTTC,CATSIGTSGADEQFF
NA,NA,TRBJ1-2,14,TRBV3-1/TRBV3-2,TGTGCCAGCAGCCAAGAAAGGCGGACTCCCGGCTACACCTTC,CASSQERRTPGYTF
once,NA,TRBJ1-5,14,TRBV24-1,TGTGCCACCAGTGATGCGGGGACGAATCAGCCCCAGCATTTT,CATSDAGTNQPQHF
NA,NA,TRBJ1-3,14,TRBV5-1,TGCGCCAGCAGCCCGGGGGGCGCTGGAAACACCATATATTTT,CASSPGGAGNTIYF
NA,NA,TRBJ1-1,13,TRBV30,TGTGCCTGGAGTGTAAACCGGAACACTGAAGCTTTCTTT,CAWSVNRNTEAFF
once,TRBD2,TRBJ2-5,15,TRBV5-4,TGTGCCAGCAGCTTCCTTGGCGGGGGGAAAGAGACCCAGTACTTC,CASSFLGGGKETQYF
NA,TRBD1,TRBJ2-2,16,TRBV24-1,TGTGCCACCAGTGATTTAAGGGGGCGCGACACCGGGGAGCTGTTTTTT,CATSDLRGRDTGELFF
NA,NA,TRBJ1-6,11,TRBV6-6,TGTGCCAGCACGTCTAATTCACCCCTCCACTTT,CASTSNSPLHF
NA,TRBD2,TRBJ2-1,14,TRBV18,TGTGCCAGCTCAGGGTCTAGCGGAACCAATGAGCAGTTCTTC,CASSGSSGTNEQFF
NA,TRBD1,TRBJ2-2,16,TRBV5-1,TGCGCCAGCAGCGACCCGGGACAGGGGGCCGCCGGGGAGCTGTTTTTT,CASSDPGQGAAGELFF
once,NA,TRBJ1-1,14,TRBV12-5,TGTGCTAGTGGTTTGGGCAGCTTGAACACTGAAGCTTTCTTT,CASGLGSLNTEAFF
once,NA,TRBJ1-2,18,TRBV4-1,TGCGCCAGCAGCCAAGTCACTTACCAGGGCCCGGAGAACTATGGCTACACCTTC,CASSQVTYQGPENYGYTF
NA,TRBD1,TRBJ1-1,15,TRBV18,TGTGCCAGCTCGGGCGGGACAGGAATGAACACTGAAGCTTTCTTT,CASSGGTGMNTEAFF
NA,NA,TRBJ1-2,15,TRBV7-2,TGTGCCAGCAGCTTAGTCCCGGGACACAGCTATGGCTACACCTTC,CASSLVPGHSYGYTF
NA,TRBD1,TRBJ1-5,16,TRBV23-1,TGCGCCAGCAGTCAAGGGACAGGGGGCTTGGATCAGCCCCAGCATTTT,CASSQGTGGLDQPQHF
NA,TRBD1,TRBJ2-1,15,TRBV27,TGTGCCAGCAGTTCGAGACAGGGGTATAACAATGAGCAGTTCTTC,CASSSRQGYNNEQFF
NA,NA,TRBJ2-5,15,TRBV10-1,TGCGCCAGCAGTGAGTCGAGAGGGCTTGGGGAGACCCAGTACTTC,CASSESRGLGETQYF
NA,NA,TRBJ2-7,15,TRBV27,TGTGCCAGCAGCCCCCCATCGGGGGAGTCCTACGAGCAGTACTTC,CASSPPSGESYEQYF
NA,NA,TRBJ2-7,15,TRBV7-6,TGTGCCAGCAGCTTAGGTGGGGGAAAGGGCTACGAGCAGTACTTC,CASSLGGGKGYEQYF
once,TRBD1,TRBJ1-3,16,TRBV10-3,TGTGCCATCAGTGAACCGGGACAGGGGAGTGGAAACACCATATATTTT,CAISEPGQGSGNTIYF